This TCR beta chain was found in a study of blood T cell repertoires in COVID-19. About the study: Acute and convalescent COVID-19 samples came from the United States, Italy and Spain.

The CDR3 totals 14 residues. V dropped 2 bases and J dropped 4 bases, with 13 bases sitting between them. Germline loops: CDR1 SGHNT, CDR2 YYREEE (reference sequence). The authors' processing: Nucleated cell number was recorded as an estimate derived from reference gene primer amplification. Sequenced by immunoSEQ multiplex PCR; TCRdb stores in-frame clones only, minus some. V, J and clone size derive from that table, while D and trimming were established from the DNA sequence. The sample has 270,000 or so clones, around 91% seen once. Seattle researchers signed up patients amid active infection and tracked them longitudinally.

The TCR was taken from a woman aged 55-70 years with COVID-19, enrolled during active disease. Sequencing input: peripheral blood. The genes are TRBV5-4 and TRBJ2-7; weak D call: TRBD2 (5 bases). The DNA of the CDR3 is TGTGCCAGCAGCTTAGCCAGCCGCGGGTACGAGCAGTACTTC. This translates into CASSLASRGYEQYF.